One and the same sample provided the 10 T cell receptor beta chains below, sequenced in a study of blood T cell repertoires in COVID-19. The assay was immunoSEQ multiplex PCR, and TCRdb's table has in-frame clones only and misses some. The data contain about 50,000 clones, around nine tenths of them singletons. Sequences were obtained from peripheral blood. These receptors were collected from a human donor with active COVID-19. The donor label of this sample is uncertain.

The chain couples TRBV5-6 to TRBJ2-2; 9 nucleotides align to TRBD1. Germline CDR1 is SGHDT and CDR2 is YYEEEE. This CDR3 has 16 residues. The V gene end was trimmed by 4 bases and the J gene end by 7 bases; junction bases not matched to a gene: 11. CDR3 protein: CASSEGQGRVYGELFF. In DNA form, the CDR3 reads TGTGCCAGCAGCGAAGGACAGGGGAGGGTGTACGGGGAGCTGTTTTTT.

The genes are TRBV2 and TRBJ1-1; D is unresolved. CDR1 SNHLY and CDR2 FYNNEI come from the germline V gene. Trimming left V 6 bases short and J 1 base short, with 12 bases between. This CDR3 is built from 14 residues. CDR3 in DNA: TGTGCCAGCAGGGTGAGGGTGGGGAACACTGAAGCTTTCTTT. Translation gives CASRVRVGNTEAFF.

This rearrangement joins TRBV10-3 to TRBJ2-3; 9 bases are a match to TRBD2. The V gene end was trimmed by 11 bases and the J gene end by 2 bases; junction bases not matched to a gene: 8. CDR3 length: 14 amino acids. The germline V gene encodes CDR1 ENHRY and CDR2 SYGVKD. The CDR3 DNA follows: TGTGCCGTACAAGCGGGGGGCCTCACAGATACGCAGTATTTT. Its protein is CAVQAGGLTDTQYF.

The chain uses TRBV4-1 and TRBJ2-2, with a weak D call TRBD2 (5 bases). V lost 1 base, J lost 1 base, and 16 bases lay in between. There are 18 residues in the CDR3. Germline V gene data show CDR1 as MGHRA and CDR2 as YSYEKL. DNA for the CDR3: TGCGCCAGCAGCCAAGGCGGCGGTAGGACTGTGAACACCGGGGAGCTGTTTTTT. Translation: CASSQGGGRTVNTGELFF.

V usage is TRBV18 and J usage is TRBJ2-7; 10 bases fit TRBD2. This CDR3 comprises 14 residues. Per germline, CDR1 KGHSH and CDR2 LQKENI. V was pared by 2 bases and J by 7 bases, with 5 bases of the junction left unmatched. CDR3 sequence (DNA): TGTGCCAGCTCACCAACAACTAGCGGGGCTGAGCAGTACTTC. It encodes CASSPTTSGAEQYF.

V usage is TRBV27 and J usage is TRBJ2-2; 9 positions match TRBD1. Germline CDR1 is MNHEY and CDR2 is SMNVEV (reference sequence). Trimming took 4 bases from V and 1 from J; bases not matched to a gene: 4. The CDR3 runs 16 residues. The CDR3 is CASSSQGAWNTGELFF. CDR3 DNA: TGTGCCAGCAGTTCACAGGGGGCGTGGAACACCGGGGAGCTGTTTTTT.

The chain recombines TRBV2 with TRBJ2-7; a weak D match, TRBD1 (5 bases). The CDR3 covers 13 residues. Germline-derived CDR1 and CDR2 are SNHLY and FYNNEI. V was clipped by 8 bases and J by 0 bases, with 11 bases between them. The CDR3: CASDSQISYEQYF. CDR3 DNA sequence: TGTGCCAGCGACAGTCAGATCTCCTACGAGCAGTACTTC. The full variable domain, completed using reference TRBV2 and TRBJ2-7, is EPEVTQTPSHQVTQMGQEVILRCVPISNHLYFYWYRQILGQKVEFLVSFYNNEISEKSEIFDDQFSVERPDGSNFTLKIRSTKLEDSAMYFCASDSQISYEQYFGPGTRLTVT.

The genes are TRBV28 and TRBJ2-7; TRBD2 matches 7 bases. Unmatched junction bases numbered 13, after V lost 8 bases and J lost 6 bases. CDR3 length: 14 amino acids. Germline CDR1 is MDHEN and CDR2 is SYDVKM. The CDR3 DNA reads TGTGCCAGCCGATTTGGCGGGAGCTACTCCGAGCAGTACTTC. As protein: CASRFGGSYSEQYF.

CDR3 sequence (DNA): TGTGCCAGCAGCCCCGAGATCGTCGGGAACTATGGCTACACCTTC. Translating it yields CASSPEIVGNYGYTF. This chain joins TRBV7-2 and TRBJ1-2, with unresolved D. Germline lookup yields CDR1 SGHTA and CDR2 FQGNSA. Trimming removed 5 bases at V and 2 bases at J, with 15 bases between. This CDR3 has 15 amino acids.

This clone has a single count. V usage is TRBV5-6 and J usage is TRBJ2-6; D is unclear. The V end was cut by 0 bases, the J end by 4 bases, with 11 bases between. This CDR3 is built from 16 residues. Germline CDR1 is SGHDT and CDR2 is YYEEEE. Here the CDR3 reads CASSLVGRPGANVLTF. Here the CDR3 DNA reads TGTGCCAGCAGCTTGGTTGGCAGGCCCGGGGCCAACGTCCTGACTTTC.